Sequencing of this T cell receptor beta chain was carried out in a study of response to subunit inactivated influenza vaccine. The germline V gene has CDR1 SGHKS and CDR2 YYEKEE (reference sequence). The junction had 9 bases not matched to a gene; V was cut back by 2 bases and J by 7 bases. CDR3 length: 15 amino acids. Using its own MiXCR run on the RT-PCR reads, TCRdb lists one record per CDR3 protein. Counted here are a few hundred thousand distinct CDR3 sequences, roughly 22% occurring once; the ten biggest clones make up under 13%. The chain joins TRBV5-5 to TRBJ2-7; 10 bases match TRBD1. The clonotype was recovered from a man between 50 and 69 years old who received an inactivated influenza vaccine. This sample comprised PBMCs from blood, obtained 21 months after vaccination. CDR3 sequence (DNA): TGTGCCAGCAGCTTCCCACTGGACAGGGGGGGAGAGCAGTACTTC. It translates to CASSFPLDRGGEQYF.